This TCR beta chain is drawn from a study of blood T cells in healthy people across ages. The authors ran a second PCR of about 7 to 11 cycles using a sample-barcoded 5' primer and a J-beta primer mix. Samples each returned at least 3 million CDR3-containing paired-end reads. TCRdb re-called the 5' RACE reads through MiXCR, storing one row per CDR3 protein. Among 600,000 or so distinct CDR3 sequences listed, around 31% were seen once. General study points: Diversity was estimated from one million T cells, and these estimates were considered underestimates.

Caucasian, healthy and from Russia, the donors were aged between 6 and 90. Peripheral blood samples of roughly 10 milliliters were drawn from each donor. This clonotype was seen at least ten times. What it binds is unknown. Trimming stripped 6 bases from V and 1 base from J, with 10 bases between. The CDR3 is made up of 13 amino acids. The germline V gene encodes CDR1 SGHRS and CDR2 YFSETQ. This receptor was taken from a woman at least 80 years old in good health. Input material: blood. The chain recombines TRBV5-1 with TRBJ1-1; D is uncertain. CDR3 residues: CASMSSGNTEAFF. The CDR3, as DNA: TGCGCCAGCATGAGCTCTGGGAACACTGAAGCTTTCTTT.